Shown below are 11 T cell receptor beta chains from a single sample sequenced in a study of blood T cell repertoires in COVID-19. Assay: immunoSEQ multiplex PCR; the TCRdb copy retains only in-frame clones and omits some. The sample holds around 210,000 clones; roughly 85% are singletons and the top ten take approximately 5%. The sample comprised peripheral blood. All receptors come from a man aged 50 to 59 with COVID-19, enrolled during active disease.

The rearrangement joins TRBV5-1 to TRBJ2-2, with 10 bases fitting TRBD1. V was clipped by 4 bases and J by 6 bases; unmatched bases: 6. Germline loops: CDR1 SGHRS, CDR2 YFSETQ. The CDR3 is 15 residues long. CDR3 sequence reads: CASSARTGGSGELFF. CDR3 nucleotides: TGCGCCAGCAGCGCCCGGACAGGGGGTTCCGGGGAGCTGTTTTTT.

J is TRBJ2-3 and V is TRBV9; D unclear. Trimming shortened V by 0 bases and J by 1 base, and 6 bases separated the two germline ends. Per germline, CDR1 SGDLS and CDR2 YYNGEE. The CDR3 length is 14 residues. The CDR3 DNA reads as TGTGCCAGCAGCGTAGTTGGGCGCACAGATACGCAGTATTTT. It translates to CASSVVGRTDTQYF.

The rearrangement joins TRBV2 to TRBJ2-4, with D unclear. This CDR3 comprises 12 residues. Germline CDR1 reads SNHLY; CDR2 reads FYNNEI. With 8 bases removed from V and 1 base from J, the gap between germline ends came to 6 bases. CDR3 residues: CASVGAKNIQYF. In DNA, the CDR3 is TGTGCCAGCGTCGGGGCCAAAAACATTCAGTACTTC.

V is TRBV11-2 and J is TRBJ2-1; 11 nucleotides align to TRBD2. V was pared by 1 base and J by 4 bases, with 3 bases of the junction left unmatched. In germline, CDR1 is SGHAT, CDR2 FQNNGV. The CDR3 runs 16 residues. The CDR3: CASSLGASGGYNEQFF. CDR3 coding DNA: TGTGCCAGCAGCTTAGGGGCTAGCGGGGGGTACAATGAGCAGTTCTTC.

The chain joins TRBV4-1 to TRBJ2-1; 13 positions match TRBD2. CDR1 is MGHRA and CDR2 is YSYEKL in the germline V gene. The CDR3 consists of 16 residues. Trimming cost V 6 bases and J 7 bases; bases outside gene matches: 9. CDR3 DNA: TGCGCCAGCAGTCGGGGACTAGCGGGGTCACAGAATGAGCAGTTCTTC. It encodes CASSRGLAGSQNEQFF.

For the CDR3, the DNA is TGCGCCAGCAGCCGAATCATCTTCTCTAGCGGGGGATACACCGGGGAGCTGTTTTTT. Its translation: CASSRIIFSSGGYTGELFF. The V gene is TRBV4-1, the J gene TRBJ2-2; 10 positions agree with TRBD2. Germline values: CDR1 MGHRA, CDR2 YSYEKL. The CDR3 extends over 19 amino acids. J lost 3 bases, V lost 4 bases, and 14 bases had no gene match.

The chain employs TRBV5-1 and TRBJ1-2, with 9 nucleotides matching TRBD1. Unmatched junction bases numbered 6, after V lost 2 bases and J lost 4 bases. Germline V CDR1 and CDR2: SGHRS, YFSETQ. The CDR3 contains 15 residues. The CDR3 DNA is TGCGCCAGCAGCTTACCGGGACAGGGCTTCTATGGCTACACCTTC. Translation gives CASSLPGQGFYGYTF. Complete variable domain (other parts from reference TRBV5-1 and TRBJ1-2): KAGVTQTPRYLIKTRGQQVTLSCSPISGHRSVSWYQQTPGQGLQFLFEYFSETQRNKGNFPGRFSGRQFSNSRSEMNVSTLELGDSALYLCASSLPGQGFYGYTFGSGTRLTVV.

This clone has more than one count but fewer than ten. The chain carries TRBV15 and TRBJ1-5, with 7 bases lining up with TRBD1. The CDR3 has 16 amino acids. The germline V gene has CDR1 LNHNV and CDR2 YYDKDF (reference sequence). Trimming removed 8 bases from V and 1 base from J; junction bases left unmatched: 11. The CDR3 DNA reads TGTGCCACCTGTATCTCAGGGGGGCGAAGCAATCAGCCCCAGCATTTT. Protein: CATCISGGRSNQPQHF.

The V call is TRBV5-5, the J call TRBJ2-2, with D maybe TRBD1 (6 bases). Germline-derived CDR1 and CDR2 are SGHKS and YYEKEE (reference sequence). This CDR3 comprises 15 residues. Trimming cost V 2 bases and J 1 base, with 9 bases left between them. The CDR3 loop reads CASSLAQGNTGELFF. CDR3 bases: TGTGCCAGCAGCTTAGCACAGGGGAACACCGGGGAGCTGTTTTTT.

The chain couples TRBV18 to TRBJ2-3, with TRBD1 matching over 8 bases. Germline assignment: CDR1 KGHSH and CDR2 LQKENI. There are 13 residues in the CDR3. Trimming took 8 bases from V and 5 from J; bases not matched to a gene: 6. This CDR3 reads CASGRTGQDTQYF. In DNA, the CDR3 is TGTGCCAGCGGTCGGACAGGGCAAGATACGCAGTATTTT.

The chain links TRBV28 to TRBJ1-4, with a possible D match to TRBD1 (6 bases). From germline, CDR1 is MDHEN and CDR2 SYDVKM. Between the trimmed V and J ends, which lost 4 bases and 3 bases, there was a span of 15 bases. This CDR3 is built from 16 residues. CDR3 protein: CASSSPSRTANEKLFF. The CDR3 DNA follows: TGTGCCAGCAGTTCCCCGAGCCGGACAGCTAATGAAAAACTGTTTTTT.